The source of this TCR beta chain is a study of T-cell memory formation after mild COVID-19. Per germline, CDR1 MNHEY and CDR2 SVGEGT. The V segment lost 7 bases and the J segment 10 bases; nucleotides outside the gene matches: 13. This CDR3 region has 14 residues. TCRdb called the 5' RACE reads again in MiXCR, with one record for every CDR3 protein. This repertoire shows roughly 40,000 distinct CDR3 sequences, about 7.1% found once; its top ten account for approximately 1.5%. Input material: PBMCs or a T cell subset sorted from them (not recorded which). The chain uses TRBV6-2 or TRBV6-3 and TRBJ2-1; 7 nucleotides match TRBD2. The TCR sequence derives from a man aged 18 to 30 who had mild COVID-19 (a few samples of this study predate the infection). Cell type and time point are not known. DNA of the CDR3: TGTGCCAGCATCCCAGCGGGGCCCTCAAGCGAGCAGTTCTTC. This gives the protein CASIPAGPSSEQFF.